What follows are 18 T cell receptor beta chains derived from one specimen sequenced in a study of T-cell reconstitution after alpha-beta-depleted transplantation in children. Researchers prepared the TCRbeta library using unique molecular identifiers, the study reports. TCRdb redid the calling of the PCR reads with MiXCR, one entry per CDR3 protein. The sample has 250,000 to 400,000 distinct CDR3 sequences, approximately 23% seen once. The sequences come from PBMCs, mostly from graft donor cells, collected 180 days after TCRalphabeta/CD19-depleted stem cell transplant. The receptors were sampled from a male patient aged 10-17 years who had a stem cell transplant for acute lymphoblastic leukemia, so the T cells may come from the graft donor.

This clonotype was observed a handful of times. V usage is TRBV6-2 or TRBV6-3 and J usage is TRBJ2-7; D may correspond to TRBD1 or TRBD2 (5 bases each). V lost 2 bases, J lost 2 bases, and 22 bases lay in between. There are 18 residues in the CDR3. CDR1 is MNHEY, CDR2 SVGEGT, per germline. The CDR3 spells CASSYTRRNPGTPYEQYF. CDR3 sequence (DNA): TGTGCCAGCAGTTACACCCGAAGAAACCCCGGGACCCCCTACGAGCAGTACTTC.

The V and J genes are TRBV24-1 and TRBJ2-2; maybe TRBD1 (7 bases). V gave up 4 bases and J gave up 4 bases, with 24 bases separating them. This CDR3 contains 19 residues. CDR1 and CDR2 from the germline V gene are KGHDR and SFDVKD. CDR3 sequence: CATSDRRTGGGLSTGELFF. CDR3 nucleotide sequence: TGTGCCACCAGTGACCGTAGGACAGGAGGGGGACTGTCCACCGGGGAGCTGTTTTTT.

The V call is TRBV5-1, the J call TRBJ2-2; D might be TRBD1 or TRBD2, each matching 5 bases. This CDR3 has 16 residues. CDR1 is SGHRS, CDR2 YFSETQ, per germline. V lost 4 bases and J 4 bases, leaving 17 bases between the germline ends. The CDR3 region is CASSPKRGASTGELFF. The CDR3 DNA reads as TGCGCCAGCAGCCCCAAAAGGGGAGCAAGCACCGGGGAGCTGTTTTTT.

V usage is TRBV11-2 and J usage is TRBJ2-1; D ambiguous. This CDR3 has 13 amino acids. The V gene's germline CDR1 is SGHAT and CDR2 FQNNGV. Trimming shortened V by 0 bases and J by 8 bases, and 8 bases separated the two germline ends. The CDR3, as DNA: TGTGCCAGCAGCTTAGATATAAGCTATGAGCAGTTCTTC. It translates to CASSLDISYEQFF. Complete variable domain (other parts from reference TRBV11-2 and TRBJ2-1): EAGVAQSPRYKIIEKRQSVAFWCNPISGHATLYWYQQILGQGPKLLIQFQNNGVVDDSQLPKDRFSAERLKGVDSTLKIQPAKLEDSAVYLCASSLDISYEQFFGPGTRLTVL.

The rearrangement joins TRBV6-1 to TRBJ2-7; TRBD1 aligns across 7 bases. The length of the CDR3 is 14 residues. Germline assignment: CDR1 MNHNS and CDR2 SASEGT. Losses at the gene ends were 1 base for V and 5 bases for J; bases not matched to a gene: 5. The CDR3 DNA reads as TGTGCCAGCAGTGAAGGTAGGGGGCTCGACGAGCAGTACTTC. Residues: CASSEGRGLDEQYF.

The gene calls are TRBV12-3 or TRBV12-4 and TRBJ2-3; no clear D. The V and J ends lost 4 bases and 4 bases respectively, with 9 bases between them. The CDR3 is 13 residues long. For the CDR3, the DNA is TGTGCCAGCAGTTCCCGGGCCCCAGATACGCAGTATTTT. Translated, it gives CASSSRAPDTQYF.

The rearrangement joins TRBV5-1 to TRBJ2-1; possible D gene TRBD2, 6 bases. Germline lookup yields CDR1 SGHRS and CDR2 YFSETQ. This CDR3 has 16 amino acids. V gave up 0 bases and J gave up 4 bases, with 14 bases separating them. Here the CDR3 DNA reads TGCGCCAGCAGCTTGGTCCAAGCGGGCCTATACAATGAGCAGTTCTTC. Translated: CASSLVQAGLYNEQFF.

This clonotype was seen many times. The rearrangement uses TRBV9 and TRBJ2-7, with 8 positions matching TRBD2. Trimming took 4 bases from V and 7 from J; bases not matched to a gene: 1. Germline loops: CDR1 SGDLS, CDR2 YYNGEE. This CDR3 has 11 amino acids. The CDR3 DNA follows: TGTGCCAGCAGCCGCGGGGGGGAGCAGTACTTC. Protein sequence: CASSRGGEQYF.

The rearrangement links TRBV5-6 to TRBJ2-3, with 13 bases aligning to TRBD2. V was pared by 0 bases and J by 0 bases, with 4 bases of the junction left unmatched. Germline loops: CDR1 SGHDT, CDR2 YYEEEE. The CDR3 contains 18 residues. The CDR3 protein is CASSLVGLAGFSTDTQYF. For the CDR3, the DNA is TGTGCCAGCAGCTTGGTGGGACTAGCGGGGTTTAGCACAGATACGCAGTATTTT.

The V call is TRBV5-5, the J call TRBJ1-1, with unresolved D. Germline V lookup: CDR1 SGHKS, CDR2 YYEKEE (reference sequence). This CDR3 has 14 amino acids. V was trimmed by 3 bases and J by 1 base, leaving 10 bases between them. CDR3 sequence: CASSYITENTEAFF. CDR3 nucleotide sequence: TGTGCCAGCAGCTACATTACAGAGAACACTGAAGCTTTCTTT.

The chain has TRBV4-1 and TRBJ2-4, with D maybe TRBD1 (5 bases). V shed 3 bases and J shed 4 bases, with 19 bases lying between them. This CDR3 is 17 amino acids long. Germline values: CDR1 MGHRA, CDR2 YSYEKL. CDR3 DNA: TGCGCCAGCAGCCACTTTAGAAGGACACAAGAGAAAAACATTCAGTACTTC. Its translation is CASSHFRRTQEKNIQYF.

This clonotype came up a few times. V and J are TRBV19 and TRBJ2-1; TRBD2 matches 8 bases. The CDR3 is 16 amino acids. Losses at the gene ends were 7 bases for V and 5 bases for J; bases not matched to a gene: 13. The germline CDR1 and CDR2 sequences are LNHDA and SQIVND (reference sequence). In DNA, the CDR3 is TGTGCCAGTACCTCTTTTTGGAGCGGGAGTAACAATGAGCAGTTCTTC. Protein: CASTSFWSGSNNEQFF.

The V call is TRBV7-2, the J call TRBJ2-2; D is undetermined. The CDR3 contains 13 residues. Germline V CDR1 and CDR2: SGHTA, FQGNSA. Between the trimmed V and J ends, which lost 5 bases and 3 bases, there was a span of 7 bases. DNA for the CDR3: TGTGCCAGCAGCCCCCGCTACACCGGGGAGCTGTTTTTT. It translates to CASSPRYTGELFF.

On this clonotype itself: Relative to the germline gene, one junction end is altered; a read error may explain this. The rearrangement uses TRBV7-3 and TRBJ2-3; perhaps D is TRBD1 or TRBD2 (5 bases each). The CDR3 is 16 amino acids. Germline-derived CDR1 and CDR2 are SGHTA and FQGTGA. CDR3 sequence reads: CASSFDGAAGTDTQYF. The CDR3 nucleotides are TGTGCCAGCAGCTTTGACGGGGCGGCGGGCACGGATACGCAGTATTTT.

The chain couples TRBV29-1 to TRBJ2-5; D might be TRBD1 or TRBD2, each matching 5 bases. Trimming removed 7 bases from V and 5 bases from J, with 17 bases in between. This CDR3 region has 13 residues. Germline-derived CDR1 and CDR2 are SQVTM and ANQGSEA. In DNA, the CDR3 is TGCAGCGGAGACAGTCCCGAGGGGGAGACCCAGTACTTC. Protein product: CSGDSPEGETQYF.

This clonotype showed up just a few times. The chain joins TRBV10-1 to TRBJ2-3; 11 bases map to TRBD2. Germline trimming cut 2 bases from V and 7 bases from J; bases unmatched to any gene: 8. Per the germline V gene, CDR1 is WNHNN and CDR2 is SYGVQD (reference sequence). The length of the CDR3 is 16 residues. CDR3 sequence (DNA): TGCGCCAGCAGTGAGACCGGGACTAGCGGAAGATATACGCAGTATTTT. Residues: CASSETGTSGRYTQYF.

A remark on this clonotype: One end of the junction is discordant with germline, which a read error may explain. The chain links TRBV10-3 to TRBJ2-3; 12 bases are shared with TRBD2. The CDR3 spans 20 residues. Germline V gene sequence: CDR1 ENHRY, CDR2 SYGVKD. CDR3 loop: CASSRVGLAGGPNLRDTQYF. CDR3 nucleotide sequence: TGTGCCAGCAGTAGAGTCGGGCTAGCGGGAGGGCCGAACCTGAGGGATACGCAGTATTTT.

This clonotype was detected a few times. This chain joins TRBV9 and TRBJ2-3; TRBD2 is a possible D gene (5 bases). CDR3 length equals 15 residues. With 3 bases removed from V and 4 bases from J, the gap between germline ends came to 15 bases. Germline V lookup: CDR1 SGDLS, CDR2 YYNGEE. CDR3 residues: CASSAEVVEADTQYF. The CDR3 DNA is TGTGCCAGCAGCGCGGAGGTAGTTGAGGCAGATACGCAGTATTTT. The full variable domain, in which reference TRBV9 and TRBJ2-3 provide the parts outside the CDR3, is DSGVTQTPKHLITATGQRVTLRCSPRSGDLSVYWYQQSLDQGLQFLIQYYNGEERAKGNILERFSAQQFPDLHSELNLSSLELGDSALYFCASSAEVVEADTQYFGPGTRLTVL.